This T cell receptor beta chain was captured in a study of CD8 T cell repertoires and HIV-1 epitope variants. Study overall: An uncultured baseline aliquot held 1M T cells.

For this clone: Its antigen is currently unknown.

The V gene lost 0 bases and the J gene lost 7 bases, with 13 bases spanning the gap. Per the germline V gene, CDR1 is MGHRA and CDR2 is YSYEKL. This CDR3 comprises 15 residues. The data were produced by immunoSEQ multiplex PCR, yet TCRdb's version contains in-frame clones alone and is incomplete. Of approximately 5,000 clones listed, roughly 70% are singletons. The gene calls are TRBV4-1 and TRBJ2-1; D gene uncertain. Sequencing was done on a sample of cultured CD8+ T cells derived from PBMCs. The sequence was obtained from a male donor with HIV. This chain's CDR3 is CASSQDPMGGNEQFF. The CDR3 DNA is TGCGCCAGCAGCCAAGATCCCATGGGTGGAAATGAGCAGTTCTTC.